This T cell receptor (beta chain) was sequenced during a study of T-cell memory formation after mild COVID-19. Study-level results: CD4+ clones that contracted lay mainly in CM and EM; CD8+ ones lay in EMRA. From day 15 to 85, contracting clones were balanced between CD4 and CD8, whereas later expanders leaned toward CD4+. Some SARS-CoV-2-responding clones were already detected in memory before infection.

This CDR3 contains 13 residues. Germline V lookup: CDR1 DFQATT, CDR2 SNEGSKA (reference sequence). With constant-segment primers, 5'RACE yielded cDNA libraries of TCR alpha and TCR beta that carried sample barcodes and UMIs. TCRdb passed the 5' RACE reads through MiXCR, listing each CDR3 protein once. The sample has around 370,000 distinct CDR3 sequences; about 21% are singletons. As for this clonotype: The antigen is unknown.

The gene calls are TRBV20-1 and TRBJ2-1; 8 nucleotides agree with TRBD1. This clonotype was sampled from an adult woman who had mild COVID-19 (a few samples of this study predate the infection). Cell type and time point are not known. What was sequenced was PBMCs or a T cell subset sorted from them (not recorded which). The CDR3 region is CRVWTGLRNEQFF. The DNA for the CDR3 is TGCAGGGTCTGGACAGGGTTGAGAAATGAGCAGTTCTTC.